The 6 T cell receptor beta chains in this list originate from one sample, sequenced in a study of beta chain features in type 1 diabetes. Study observations and caveats: Researchers report that Type 1 diabetes patients had moderately but significantly shorter TCRB CDR3s across all four CD4+ subsets.

Reverse transcription of all isolated RNA meant that expressed TCRB transcripts were sequenced. TCRdb's copy holds only in-frame clones and misses some; the assay was immunoSEQ multiplex PCR. Among about 710,000 clones listed, about an eighth were seen once. Antigen specificity for these receptors is unknown. Specimen: naive CD4+ T cells from blood. These receptors were obtained from a man aged 18 to 35 with type 1 diabetes.

This chain joins TRBV9 and TRBJ1-2; D is uncertain. The CDR3 sequence is 15 residues long. Germline CDR1 is SGDLS and CDR2 is YYNGEE. Trimming shortened V by 0 bases and J by 4 bases, and 13 bases separated the two germline ends. CDR3 bases: TGTGCCAGCAGCGTAGAACCAGCTGCCAGCTATGGCTACACCTTC. It yields the protein CASSVEPAASYGYTF.

This clone appeared a few times. The V and J genes are TRBV5-6 and TRBJ2-1; D not certain. Germline V CDR1 and CDR2: SGHDT, YYEEEE. This CDR3 contains 13 residues. The V end was cut by 5 bases, the J end by 8 bases, with 14 bases between. The CDR3 is CASSLQWVHEQFF. CDR3 sequence (DNA): TGTGCCAGCAGTCTACAGTGGGTACATGAGCAGTTCTTC.

The table lists this clone with a few counts. The chain has TRBV5-4 and TRBJ2-5, with 9 bases fitting TRBD1. This CDR3 is built from 14 residues. The germline V gene has CDR1 SGHNT and CDR2 YYREEE (reference sequence). J lost 6 bases, V lost 2 bases, and 5 bases had no gene match. CDR3 sequence (DNA): TGTGCCAGCAGCTTCGACAGGGGGAAAAAGACCCAGTACTTC. Its translation: CASSFDRGKKTQYF.

This chain links TRBV25-1 with TRBJ2-4; 9 bases agree with TRBD1. Losses at the gene ends were 5 bases for V and 3 bases for J; bases not matched to a gene: 5. The CDR3 is 15 amino acids. In germline, CDR1 is MGHDK, CDR2 SYGVNS. This chain's CDR3 is CASSWTGVDKNIQYF. CDR3 DNA: TGTGCCAGCAGTTGGACAGGGGTTGACAAAAACATTCAGTACTTC. The complete variable domain, with remaining parts taken from reference TRBV25-1 and TRBJ2-4, reads EADIYQTPRYLVIGTGKKITLECSQTMGHDKMYWYQQDPGMELHLIHYSYGVNSTEKGDLSSESTVSRIRTEHFPLTLESARPSHTSQYLCASSWTGVDKNIQYFGAGTRLSVL.

The CDR3, as DNA: TGTGCCAGCAGCCGCCTAGGGACCACCAATGAGCAGTTCTTC. It encodes CASSRLGTTNEQFF. The chain recombines TRBV9 with TRBJ2-1, with D perhaps assigned TRBD1 or TRBD2 (5 bases each). V dropped 4 bases and J dropped 6 bases, with 14 bases sitting between them. This CDR3 is 14 amino acids long. Germline V gives CDR1 SGDLS, CDR2 YYNGEE.

There are a few counts of this clone. The chain uses TRBV6-5 and TRBJ2-7; TRBD1 matches 9 bases. Germline V lookup: CDR1 MNHEY, CDR2 SVGAGI. The J segment lost 6 bases and the V segment lost 6 bases, leaving 9 bases of the junction unmatched. The CDR3 extends over 14 amino acids. CDR3 amino acids: CASRWDRDFSEQYF. The CDR3 DNA reads as TGTGCCAGCAGATGGGACAGGGACTTTTCCGAGCAGTACTTC.